This TCR beta chain stems from a study of cytomegalovirus exposure and HLA in healthy donors. The CDR3 contains 14 residues. Trimming cost V 5 bases and J 5 bases, with 15 bases left between them. Germline V gene data show CDR1 as MNHEY and CDR2 as SVGAGI. The PCR ran on 60 Vbeta and 13 Jbeta primers. Assay: immunoSEQ multiplex PCR; the TCRdb copy retains only in-frame clones and omits some. This sample has 90,000 to 100,000 clones; roughly 63% occur once, and the top ten carry approximately 6.3%. The sequence was obtained from a boy between 10 and 17 years old in good health and CMV-seropositive. V and J are TRBV6-5 and TRBJ2-5, with a tentative D call TRBD1 (5 bases). Sequencing was done on a sample of PBMCs. The CDR3 sequence is CASSGALRRETQYF. CDR3 coding DNA: TGTGCCAGCAGTGGGGCATTACGACGGGAGACCCAGTACTTC.